The 24 T cell receptor beta chains below were found in one sample sequenced in a study of T-cell reconstitution after alpha-beta-depleted transplantation in children. The library targeted TCRbeta and was prepared with unique molecular identifiers. TCRdb used MiXCR to reprocess the PCR reads, holding one entry per CDR3 protein. The sample records about 250,000 distinct CDR3 sequences, roughly a quarter being singletons. The material was PBMCs, mostly from graft donor cells, obtained 360 days after TCRalphabeta/CD19-depleted stem cell transplant. These receptors all stem from a female patient aged 2 to 10 who had a stem cell transplant for congenital amegakaryocytic thrombocytopenia, so the T cells may come from the graft donor.

This chain links TRBV12-3 or TRBV12-4 with TRBJ2-7; D may be TRBD1 or TRBD2 (5 bases each). Trimming pared 8 bases from V and 3 bases from J, leaving 14 bases between. The CDR3 is made up of 13 amino acids. CDR3: CASWRQGFYEQYF. The CDR3 DNA follows: TGTGCCAGCTGGAGGCAGGGATTCTACGAGCAGTACTTC.

The chain employs TRBV18 and TRBJ2-4; D call uncertain. Germline loops: CDR1 KGHSH, CDR2 LQKENI. The V gene lost 0 bases and the J gene lost 1 base, with 7 bases spanning the gap. The CDR3 is 15 amino acids. CDR3 region: CASSPPSEAKNIQYF. The CDR3 coding sequence is TGTGCCAGCTCACCACCCTCTGAGGCCAAAAACATTCAGTACTTC.

The chain is built from TRBV5-5 and TRBJ2-3, with D possibly matching TRBD2 (6 bases). Germline-derived CDR1 and CDR2 are SGHKS and YYEKEE (reference sequence). Trimming left V 1 base short and J 1 base short, with 10 bases between. The CDR3 totals 15 residues. The CDR3 bases are TGTGCCAGCAGCTTGTGGGGGGTCGGCACAGATACGCAGTATTTT. This sequence encodes CASSLWGVGTDTQYF.

Many counts were recorded for this clonotype. This rearrangement joins TRBV20-1 to TRBJ2-7; TRBD2 might be the D (6 bases). The germline V gene has CDR1 DFQATT and CDR2 SNEGSKA (reference sequence). Trimming removed 6 bases at V and 4 bases at J, with 16 bases between. The CDR3 runs to 13 residues. CDR3 coding DNA: TGCAGTGCCTCGAAGGGAGGATCATACGAGCAGTACTTC. Amino acid sequence: CSASKGGSYEQYF.

This clonotype appeared a few times. The V call is TRBV7-9, the J call TRBJ1-3; no definite D call. There are 17 residues in the CDR3. The V end lost 2 bases, the J end lost 0 bases, and 14 bases lay between the germline ends. The V gene's germline CDR1 is SEHNR and CDR2 FQNEAQ (reference sequence). CDR3 coding DNA: TGTGCCAGCAGCTTATCTCAGATTGCCGACTCTGGAAACACCATATATTTT. Amino acid sequence: CASSLSQIADSGNTIYF.

The gene calls are TRBV5-4 and TRBJ1-4, with 7 nucleotides matching TRBD1. Germline CDR1 is SGHNT and CDR2 is YYREEE (reference sequence). CDR3 length equals 15 residues. J was trimmed by 8 bases and V by 3 bases; bases with no gene match: 10. The CDR3 DNA reads TGTGCCAGCAGCTCCGGGACAGACCCGGTCGAAAAACTGTTTTTT. It codes for CASSSGTDPVEKLFF. Full variable domain (rest looked up from reference TRBV5-4 and TRBJ1-4): ETGVTQSPTHLIKTRGQQVTLRCSSQSGHNTVSWYQQALGQGPQFIFQYYREEENGRGNFPPRFSGLQFPNYSSELNVNALELDDSALYLCASSSGTDPVEKLFFGSGTQLSVL.

In its sample, this clonotype was seen many times. The J gene is TRBJ2-1, the V gene TRBV4-1; D may be TRBD1 (5 bases). Looked up from germline, CDR1 is MGHRA and CDR2 is YSYEKL. V was clipped by 3 bases and J by 6 bases, with 12 bases between them. The length of the CDR3 is 14 residues. The CDR3: CASSQVGPLNEQFF. DNA of the CDR3: TGCGCCAGCAGCCAGGTGGGGCCGCTCAATGAGCAGTTCTTC.

Comment on this clonotype: Germline and junction disagree at one end, which may indicate a read error. The chain joins TRBV2 to TRBJ2-5, with unresolved D. Germline lookup yields CDR1 SNHLY and CDR2 FYNNEI. This CDR3 has 14 residues. CDR3 nucleotides: TGTGCCAGCAGTGAAGATGGGCTCCAAGGGACCCAGTACTTC. Translating it yields CASSEDGLQGTQYF.

This clonotype was seen only a few times. The V call is TRBV11-1, the J call TRBJ2-5; TRBD2 matches at 13 bases. The CDR3 has 16 residues. V trimming: 3 bases; J trimming: 5 bases; junction bases outside the gene matches: 6. Germline V CDR1 and CDR2: SGHAT, FQDESV (reference sequence). CDR3 loop: CASSFRTSGSMETQYF. CDR3 nucleotide sequence: TGTGCCAGCAGCTTCCGGACTAGCGGGAGTATGGAGACCCAGTACTTC.

In its sample, this clonotype was seen a few times. The chain recombines TRBV20-1 with TRBJ1-2; no definite D call. The germline V and J ends were trimmed by 5 bases and 2 bases, with 9 bases remaining between them. The length of the CDR3 is 12 residues. Looked up from germline, CDR1 is DFQATT and CDR2 is SNEGSKA (reference sequence). The CDR3 region has the DNA TGCAGTGCTGGCTCTTACAACTATGGCTACACCTTC. Translated, it gives CSAGSYNYGYTF.

V is TRBV20-1 and J is TRBJ1-4; 7 bases map to TRBD1. Per the germline V gene, CDR1 is DFQATT and CDR2 is SNEGSKA (reference sequence). The CDR3 runs 14 residues. Unmatched junction bases numbered 5, after V lost 3 bases and J lost 4 bases. In nucleotides, the CDR3 is TGCAGTGCTAGTAAGGGGGCGCTTAATGAAAAACTGTTTTTT. The encoded protein is CSASKGALNEKLFF.

This clonotype has only a few counts. This CDR3 reads CASSLFRRVVNTEAFF. The CDR3 DNA reads TGTGCCAGCAGCTTATTTAGGAGGGTGGTGAACACTGAAGCTTTCTTT. V gene TRBV7-9 combines with J gene TRBJ1-1; D gene uncertain. The CDR3 runs 16 residues. Trimming cost V 2 bases and J 0 bases, with 13 bases left between them. Looked up from germline, CDR1 is SEHNR and CDR2 is FQNEAQ (reference sequence).

The rearrangement links TRBV5-1 to TRBJ2-1; a weak D match, TRBD1 (7 bases). The CDR3 runs 16 residues. The germline CDR1 and CDR2 sequences are SGHRS and YFSETQ. The V and J ends lost 4 bases and 7 bases respectively, with 21 bases between them. The CDR3 reads CASSPAGGLVGNEQFF. Written as DNA, the CDR3 is TGCGCCAGCAGCCCCGCAGGGGGGTTGGTAGGAAATGAGCAGTTCTTC. Combining the CDR3 with reference TRBV5-1 and TRBJ2-1 gives the whole variable domain KAGVTQTPRYLIKTRGQQVTLSCSPISGHRSVSWYQQTPGQGLQFLFEYFSETQRNKGNFPGRFSGRQFSNSRSEMNVSTLELGDSALYLCASSPAGGLVGNEQFFGPGTRLTVL.

This clonotype is judged medium-sized. Here the CDR3 DNA reads TGTGCCAGCAGCTTAAGCACGAATCAGCCCCAGCATTTT. Translated, it gives CASSLSTNQPQHF. The chain has TRBV7-6 and TRBJ1-5; D not certain. Germline CDR1 is SGHVS and CDR2 is FNYEAQ. The CDR3 consists of 13 residues. The germline V and J ends were trimmed by 2 bases and 4 bases, with 6 bases remaining between them.

The chain uses TRBV24-1 and TRBJ2-5, with D perhaps TRBD1 or TRBD2 (6 bases each). The V gene lost 4 bases and the J gene lost 1 base, with 9 bases spanning the gap. Looked up from germline, CDR1 is KGHDR and CDR2 is SFDVKD. The CDR3 is made up of 14 amino acids. The CDR3 DNA reads TGTGCCACCAGTGAGGGGGGCCTCCAAGAGACCCAGTACTTC. Its protein is CATSEGGLQETQYF.

The chain combines TRBV5-4 with TRBJ2-2, with 12 nucleotides matching TRBD2. V was clipped by 1 base and J by 5 bases; unmatched bases: 6. The CDR3 sequence is 17 residues long. CDR1 and CDR2 (germline): SGHNT, YYREEE (reference sequence). The CDR3 sequence: CASSLPGLAGGTGELFF. CDR3 DNA: TGTGCCAGCAGCTTGCCGGGGCTAGCGGGAGGGACCGGGGAGCTGTTTTTT.

The rearrangement links TRBV11-2 to TRBJ2-1; TRBD2 might be the D (6 bases). The CDR3 loop spans 15 amino acids. Germline V lookup: CDR1 SGHAT, CDR2 FQNNGV. The V end lost 3 bases, the J end lost 3 bases, and 12 bases lay between the germline ends. Here the CDR3 reads CASSFMGGHYNEQFF. Here the CDR3 DNA reads TGTGCCAGCAGCTTCATGGGGGGTCACTACAATGAGCAGTTCTTC. Together with reference TRBV11-2 and TRBJ2-1, the CDR3 gives the full variable domain: EAGVAQSPRYKIIEKRQSVAFWCNPISGHATLYWYQQILGQGPKLLIQFQNNGVVDDSQLPKDRFSAERLKGVDSTLKIQPAKLEDSAVYLCASSFMGGHYNEQFFGPGTRLTVL.

V is TRBV25-1 and J is TRBJ2-2, with D tentatively TRBD2 (6 bases). Germline-derived CDR1 and CDR2 are MGHDK and SYGVNS. CDR3 length equals 18 residues. V lost 4 bases and J 0 bases, leaving 18 bases between the germline ends. The CDR3 region has the DNA TGTGCCAGCAGTGCCCATGCGGGATCGCTCGCGAACACCGGGGAGCTGTTTTTT. Translating it yields CASSAHAGSLANTGELFF.

This chain joins TRBV6-2 or TRBV6-3 and TRBJ1-3; possibly TRBD1 for D (6 bases). In germline, CDR1 is MNHEY, CDR2 SVGEGT. The length of the CDR3 is 18 residues. Trimming cost V 9 bases and J 1 base, with 25 bases left between them. CDR3 residues: CARHRALSVEESGNTIYF. The DNA of the CDR3 is TGTGCCAGGCACAGGGCGCTCTCGGTAGAAGAGTCTGGAAACACCATATATTTT.

This clonotype was counted a few times. The chain couples TRBV28 to TRBJ1-1; D unresolved. This CDR3 has 14 amino acids. Trimming removed 4 bases from V and 1 base from J, with 10 bases in between. Germline CDR1 is MDHEN and CDR2 is SYDVKM. CDR3 DNA: TGTGCCAGCAGTTCGGACGTAGGGAACACTGAAGCTTTCTTT. Residues: CASSSDVGNTEAFF.

V and J are TRBV7-3 and TRBJ2-1, with D unclear. The germline V and J ends were trimmed by 2 bases and 8 bases, with 10 bases remaining between them. Looked up from germline, CDR1 is SGHTA and CDR2 is FQGTGA. The CDR3 totals 13 residues. CDR3 region: CASSLFPDDEQFF. CDR3 coding DNA: TGTGCCAGCAGCTTATTTCCGGACGATGAGCAGTTCTTC.

The chain uses TRBV6-1 and TRBJ2-2, with a possible D match to TRBD2 (5 bases). The CDR3 loop spans 15 amino acids. Trimming shortened V by 3 bases and J by 4 bases, and 12 bases separated the two germline ends. The V gene's germline CDR1 is MNHNS and CDR2 SASEGT. The CDR3 reads CASSDRRAGTGELFF. In DNA form, the CDR3 reads TGTGCCAGCAGTGATAGAAGGGCGGGCACCGGGGAGCTGTTTTTT.

The V call is TRBV20-1, the J call TRBJ1-2; no definite D call. Looked up from germline, CDR1 is DFQATT and CDR2 is SNEGSKA (reference sequence). The CDR3 has 12 residues. CDR3 bases: TGCTGGGGAGGCGCCCCTAACTATGGCTACACCTTC. This codes for CWGGAPNYGYTF.

This clonotype was picked up a small number of times. V usage is TRBV5-1 and J usage is TRBJ2-2; a possible D gene is TRBD1 (5 bases). V lost 0 bases and J 4 bases, leaving 10 bases between the germline ends. The CDR3 is 15 residues long. CDR1 SGHRS and CDR2 YFSETQ come from the germline V gene. This chain's CDR3 is CASSLDPRGTGELFF. CDR3 nucleotides: TGCGCCAGCAGCTTGGACCCTAGGGGCACCGGGGAGCTGTTTTTT.